This TCR beta chain came from a study of blood T cell repertoires in COVID-19 (dated by TCRdb to 2020 to 2022). With respect to the entire study: Samples covering the acute and convalescent phases of COVID-19 were provided by collaborators in the United States, Italy and Spain. The prospective study material was composed of cDNA or gDNA derived from T cells, B-cell-depleted T cells, or PBMCs. The dataset comprised deeply sampled blood TCRbeta repertoires from subjects exposed to, actively infected with, or recovered from COVID-19. A freely available public database, intended as a resource for researchers studying the immune response to SARS-CoV-2, is where the repertoires were released. The samples were drawn from the first 160 participants of the ongoing ImmuneRACE study and from 1,254 subjects provided by 6 global collaborators. A de-identified subject ID, COVID-19 status, age in years and sex were almost always included in the sample metadata. Where available, HLA class I and class II types were taken from metadata supplied by the sample provider and were not determined by assay-based typing.

The collaborating institutions used their own protocols to collect whole blood in K2EDTA tubes. Collaborator samples were shipped for TCRbeta analysis as frozen whole blood, isolated PBMCs, or DNA extracted from either sample type. With respect to this clone: Its antigen target is currently unknown. Base qualities are not at hand, and no much larger clone is one base apart.

Findings and caveats that apply to the study as a whole: The amount of clinical and demographic metadata varied by source and participant and was provided uncurated.

The immunoSEQ Assay, a bias-controlled multiplex PCR, was used to amplify TCRbeta CDR3 regions from genomic DNA. The authors' pipeline ran thus. Nucleated cell counts per sample were estimated from amplification of reference gene primers within the assay. Sequence reads were collapsed and filtered to measure the absolute abundance of every unique TCRbeta CDR3 rearrangement. For each sample, productive Simpson clonality was calculated as the square root of Simpson's diversity index over productive rearrangements. The clones in this table, taken by TCRdb from immuneACCESS, are in-frame only. Not every clone is retained; where verified, under half of the shortfall comes from an unresolved V gene, and the cause of the rest is unknown. The DNA gave D and trimming, while V, J and clone size come from that table. Within this sample are more than 80,000 clones, with 80% of them counted one time only. Roughly 16% of the sample lies in the top ten.

Taken from the germline V gene, the CDR1 and CDR2 loops are WSHSY and SAAADI. The germline ends are 16 bases apart after V is trimmed by 2 bases and J by 6 bases. The CDR3 runs 15 amino acids, cysteine and phenylalanine included. Only the CDR3 DNA is retained, 45 bases long and in frame from the first base. The origin of this receptor is a human donor in a cohort sampled during active COVID-19. The material sequenced was peripheral blood. The rearranged chain carries TRBV10-2 and TRBJ1-1; the D gene is perhaps TRBD1, on 5 matching bases. The CDR3 loop reads CASSEGRGRLSEAFF. At the DNA level, the sequence is TGCGCCAGCAGTGAGGGAAGGGGTCGACTCTCTGAAGCTTTCTTT.